This T cell receptor beta chain was retrieved from a study of shared clonotypes between healthy human individuals. General study findings and limits: Incompleteness in sorted-subset sequencing, despite large depth, was shown by rarefaction.

Clones were sequenced by immunoSEQ multiplex PCR, and TCRdb holds only the in-frame ones, with some missing. The sample holds 760,000 or so clones; 96% are singletons and the top ten take less than 0.3%. Note on this clone: Its antigen is unknown.

The V end was cut by 3 bases, the J end by 2 bases, with 14 bases between. The germline CDR1 and CDR2 sequences are MNHEY and SMNVEV (reference sequence). CDR3 size: 15 residues. Positive CCR7 selection of CD45RO-negative cells yielded the naive CD8 cells, and terminally differentiated effector memory CD45RA+ cells were excluded. Sequences were obtained from naive CD8+ T cells sorted from blood. The chain has TRBV27 and TRBJ2-7, with D possibly TRBD1 on 6 matching bases. This clonotype was obtained from a man aged 25-40 years in good health. CDR3 sequence reads: CASSFRTDQTYEQYF. CDR3 DNA: TGTGCCAGCAGTTTTAGGACAGATCAAACCTACGAGCAGTACTTC.